The T cell receptor beta chain under discussion was sequenced for a study of blood T cell repertoires in COVID-19. Study details: Collection of acute and convalescent COVID-19 samples took place in the United States, Italy and Spain. T cells, B-cell-depleted T cells, or PBMCs supplied cDNA or gDNA.

The table lists this clone with many counts. Per the study methods: Amplification of reference gene primers was used by the study to estimate nucleated cell counts. Generated by immunoSEQ multiplex PCR, the TCRdb table keeps only in-frame clones and is missing some. D and trimming come from the DNA, and the V and J calls and clone size come from that table. The sample holds approximately 260,000 clones, about 88% seen once. This CDR3 is 14 amino acids long. Germline assignment: CDR1 SGHRS and CDR2 YFSETQ. V dropped 6 bases and J dropped 5; count of bases not matched to a gene: 10. Input material: peripheral blood. The origin of this receptor is a woman aged 35 to 49 who had recovered from COVID-19. The chain couples TRBV5-1 to TRBJ1-2; 7 bases are a match to TRBD1. CDR3 amino acids: CASNPAGGSYGYTF. The DNA of the CDR3 is TGCGCCAGCAATCCGGCAGGGGGATCGTATGGCTACACCTTC.